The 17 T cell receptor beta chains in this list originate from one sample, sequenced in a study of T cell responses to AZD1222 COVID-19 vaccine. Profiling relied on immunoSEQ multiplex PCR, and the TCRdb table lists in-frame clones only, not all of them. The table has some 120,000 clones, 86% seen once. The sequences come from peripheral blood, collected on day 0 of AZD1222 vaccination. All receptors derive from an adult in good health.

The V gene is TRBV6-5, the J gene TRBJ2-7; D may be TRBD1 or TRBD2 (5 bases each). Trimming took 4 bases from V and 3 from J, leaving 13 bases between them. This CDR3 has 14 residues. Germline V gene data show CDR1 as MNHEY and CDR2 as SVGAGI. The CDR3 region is CASSSLGADYEQYF. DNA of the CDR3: TGTGCCAGCAGTTCCCTCGGGGCGGACTACGAGCAGTACTTC.

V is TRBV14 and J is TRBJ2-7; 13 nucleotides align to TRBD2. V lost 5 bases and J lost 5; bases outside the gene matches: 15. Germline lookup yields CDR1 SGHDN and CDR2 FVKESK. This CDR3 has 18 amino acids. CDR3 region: CASSARLAGGLFIHEQYF. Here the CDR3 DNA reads TGTGCCAGCAGCGCCCGACTAGCGGGGGGCCTATTTATCCACGAGCAGTACTTC.

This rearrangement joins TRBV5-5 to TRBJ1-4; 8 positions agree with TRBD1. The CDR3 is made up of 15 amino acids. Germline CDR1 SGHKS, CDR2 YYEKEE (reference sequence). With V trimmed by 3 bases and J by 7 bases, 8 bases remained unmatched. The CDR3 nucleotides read TGTGCCAGCAGCTCTTGGACAGGGCTTACTGAAAAACTGTTTTTT. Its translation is CASSSWTGLTEKLFF.

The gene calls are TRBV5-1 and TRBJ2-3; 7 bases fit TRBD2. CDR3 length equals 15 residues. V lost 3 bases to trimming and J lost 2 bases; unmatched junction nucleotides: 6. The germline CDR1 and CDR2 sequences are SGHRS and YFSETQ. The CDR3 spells CASSWSAGNTDTQYF. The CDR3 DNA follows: TGCGCCAGCAGCTGGTCAGCGGGGAACACAGATACGCAGTATTTT.

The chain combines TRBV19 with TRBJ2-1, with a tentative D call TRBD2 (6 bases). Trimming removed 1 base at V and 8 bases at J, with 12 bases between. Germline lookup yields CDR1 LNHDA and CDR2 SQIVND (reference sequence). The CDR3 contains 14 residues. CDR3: CASSIALLAHEQFF. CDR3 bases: TGTGCCAGTAGTATAGCGTTACTAGCACATGAGCAGTTCTTC.

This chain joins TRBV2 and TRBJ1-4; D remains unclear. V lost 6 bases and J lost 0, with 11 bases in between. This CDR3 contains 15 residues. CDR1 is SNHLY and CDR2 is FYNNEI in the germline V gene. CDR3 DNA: TGTGCCAGCAGGGTCAGGACTGCAACTAATGAAAAACTGTTTTTT. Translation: CASRVRTATNEKLFF.

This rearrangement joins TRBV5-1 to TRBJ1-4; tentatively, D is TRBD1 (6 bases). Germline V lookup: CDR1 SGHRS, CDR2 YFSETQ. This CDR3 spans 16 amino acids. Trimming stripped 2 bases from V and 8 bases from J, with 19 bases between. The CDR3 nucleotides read TGCGCCAGCAGCTTTGCGACCGACATGAGGGGGGAAAAACTGTTTTTT. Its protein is CASSFATDMRGEKLFF.

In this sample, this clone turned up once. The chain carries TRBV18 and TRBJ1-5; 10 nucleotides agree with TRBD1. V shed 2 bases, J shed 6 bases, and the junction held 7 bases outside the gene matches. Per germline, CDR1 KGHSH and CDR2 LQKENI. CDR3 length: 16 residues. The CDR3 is CASSPSRTGGVQPQHF. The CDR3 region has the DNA TGTGCCAGCTCACCATCCAGGACAGGGGGGGTTCAGCCCCAGCATTTT.

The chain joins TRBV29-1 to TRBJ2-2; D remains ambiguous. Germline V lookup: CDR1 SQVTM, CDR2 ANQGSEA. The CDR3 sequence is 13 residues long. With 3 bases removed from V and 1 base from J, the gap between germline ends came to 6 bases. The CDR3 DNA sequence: TGCAGCGTTGAGAGGCAGAACACCGGGGAGCTGTTTTTT. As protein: CSVERQNTGELFF.

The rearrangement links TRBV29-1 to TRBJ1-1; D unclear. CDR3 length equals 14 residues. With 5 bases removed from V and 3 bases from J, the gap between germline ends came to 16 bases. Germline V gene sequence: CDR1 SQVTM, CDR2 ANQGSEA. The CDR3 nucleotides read TGCAGCGTTCACCCCCAAGGCAGTGACACTGAAGCTTTCTTT. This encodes CSVHPQGSDTEAFF.

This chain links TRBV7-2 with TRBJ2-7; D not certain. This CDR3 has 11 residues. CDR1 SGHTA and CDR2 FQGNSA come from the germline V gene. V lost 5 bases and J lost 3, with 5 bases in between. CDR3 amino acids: CASSPNYEQYF. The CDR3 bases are TGTGCCAGCAGCCCCAACTACGAGCAGTACTTC.

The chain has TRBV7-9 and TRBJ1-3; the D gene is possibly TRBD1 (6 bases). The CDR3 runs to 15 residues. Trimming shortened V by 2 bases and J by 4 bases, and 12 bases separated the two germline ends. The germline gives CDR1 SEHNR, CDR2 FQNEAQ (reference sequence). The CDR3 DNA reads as TGTGCCAGCAGCTTAACGGGGGCAAGGGGAAACACCATATATTTT. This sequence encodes CASSLTGARGNTIYF.

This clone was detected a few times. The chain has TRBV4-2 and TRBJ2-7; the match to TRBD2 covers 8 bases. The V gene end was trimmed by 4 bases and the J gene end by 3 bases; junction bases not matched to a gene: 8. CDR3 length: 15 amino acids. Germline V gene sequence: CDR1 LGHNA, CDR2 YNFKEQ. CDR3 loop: CASSRASGLNYEQYF. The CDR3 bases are TGTGCCAGCAGCCGGGCTAGCGGGCTTAACTACGAGCAGTACTTC.

The CDR3 protein is CASSQNTDTQYF. The CDR3 DNA is TGTGCCAGCAGCCAGAACACAGATACGCAGTATTTT. V gene TRBV14 combines with J gene TRBJ2-3; D unresolved. Germline V gene lookup returns CDR1 SGHDN and CDR2 FVKESK. The V end lost 3 bases, the J end lost 2 bases, and 3 bases lay between the germline ends. The CDR3 has 12 amino acids.

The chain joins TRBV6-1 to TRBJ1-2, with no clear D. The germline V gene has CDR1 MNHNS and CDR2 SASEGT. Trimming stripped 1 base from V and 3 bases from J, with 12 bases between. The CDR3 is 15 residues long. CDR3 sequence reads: CASSEGPWRDYGYTF. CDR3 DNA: TGTGCCAGCAGTGAAGGACCCTGGCGAGACTATGGCTACACCTTC.

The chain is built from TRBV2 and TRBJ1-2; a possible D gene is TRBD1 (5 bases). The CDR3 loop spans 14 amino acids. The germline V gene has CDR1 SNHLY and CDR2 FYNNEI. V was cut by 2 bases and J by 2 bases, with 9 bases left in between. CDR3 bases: TGTGCCAGCAGTGAAATTTCAGGGAACTATGGCTACACCTTC. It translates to CASSEISGNYGYTF.

The CDR3 nucleotides are TGCAGCGTCCGAGGGTTCACTGAAGCTTTCTTT. Translation gives CSVRGFTEAFF. V is TRBV29-1 and J is TRBJ1-1, with D unresolved. Per germline, CDR1 SQVTM and CDR2 ANQGSEA. V was pared by 6 bases and J by 4 bases, with 9 bases between. The CDR3 contains 11 residues.